This passage covers 31 T cell receptor beta chains from one sample sequenced in a study of T-cell reconstitution after alpha-beta-depleted transplantation in children. These receptors' targets are unknown. Broader study findings: Approximately two months post-transplant, alpha-beta T cells reportedly originated from several hundred expanded graft clones.

TCRbeta library construction was performed incorporating unique molecular identifiers. TCRdb recomputed calls from the PCR reads with MiXCR, one row per CDR3 protein. Seen here are 32,000 or so distinct CDR3 sequences, more than 6% observed once, and the top ten hold about 27%. The sample in question was peripheral blood, obtained 60 days after TCRalphabeta/CD19-depleted stem cell transplant. Every receptor here comes from a child under three years old who had a stem cell transplant for acute myeloid leukemia, so the T cells may come from the graft donor.

This clonotype occurred many times. The chain links TRBV20-1 to TRBJ1-1; TRBD1 is a possible D gene (5 bases). CDR3 length: 14 residues. Trimming stripped 0 bases from V and 0 bases from J, with 8 bases between. Germline CDR1 DFQATT, CDR2 SNEGSKA (reference sequence). CDR3 residues: CSARDMGLNTEAFF. Written as DNA, the CDR3 is TGCAGTGCTAGAGATATGGGGCTGAACACTGAAGCTTTCTTT.

This clonotype was detected ten times or more. The chain employs TRBV20-1 and TRBJ2-3; tentatively, D is TRBD2 (5 bases). V was pared by 3 bases and J by 4 bases, with 5 bases between. This CDR3 is built from 11 residues. Germline V gene data show CDR1 as DFQATT and CDR2 as SNEGSKA (reference sequence). CDR3 in DNA: TGCAGTGCTAGGCGGGCAGATACGCAGTATTTT. Translated, it gives CSARRADTQYF.

This clonotype was seen many times. The V call is TRBV10-3, the J call TRBJ2-7, with 8 bases aligning to TRBD1. Looked up from germline, CDR1 is ENHRY and CDR2 is SYGVKD. The CDR3 spans 15 residues. V shed 2 bases and J 7 bases; nucleotides not matched to a gene: 10. The CDR3 nucleotides read TGTGCCATCAGTGAGCTGCAGGGGGCGCATCAAGAGCAGTACTTC. It translates to CAISELQGAHQEQYF.

This clonotype was counted at least ten times. The chain couples TRBV9 to TRBJ2-1; TRBD2 matches at 7 bases. Germline values: CDR1 SGDLS, CDR2 YYNGEE. This CDR3 has 13 amino acids. Unmatched junction bases numbered 4, after V lost 0 bases and J lost 10 bases. CDR3 coding DNA: TGTGCCAGCAGCGTAGGGGCCGGGGGGGAGCAGTTCTTC. This sequence encodes CASSVGAGGEQFF.

The table lists this clonotype with many counts. The CDR3 DNA reads as TGTGCCAGCAGCTTTGTCACGGATACGCAGTATTTT. Translation gives CASSFVTDTQYF. The V call is TRBV7-2, the J call TRBJ2-3; D is undetermined. Germline V gene lookup returns CDR1 SGHTA and CDR2 FQGNSA. The CDR3 is 12 amino acids. V was cut by 3 bases and J by 6 bases, with 7 bases left in between.

This clonotype was recorded many times. The chain links TRBV11-2 to TRBJ2-7; 7 bases map to TRBD2. Germline V gene lookup returns CDR1 SGHAT and CDR2 FQNNGV. CDR3 size: 15 residues. J gave up 7 bases and V 2 bases, and 11 bases lay outside the gene matches. Here the CDR3 DNA reads TGTGCCAGCAGCTTACTGGCAGGGAGGGTGAGTGAGCAGTACTTC. Translating gives CASSLLAGRVSEQYF. Combining the CDR3 with reference TRBV11-2 and TRBJ2-7 gives the whole variable domain EAGVAQSPRYKIIEKRQSVAFWCNPISGHATLYWYQQILGQGPKLLIQFQNNGVVDDSQLPKDRFSAERLKGVDSTLKIQPAKLEDSAVYLCASSLLAGRVSEQYFGPGTRLTVT.

This clonotype has ten or more counts. The chain joins TRBV12-5 to TRBJ2-2; 10 bases align to TRBD1. Germline CDR1 is LGHNT and CDR2 is FRNRAP. Unmatched junction bases numbered 9, after V lost 7 bases and J lost 4 bases. There are 16 residues in the CDR3. This chain's CDR3 is CASAPGQGTLTGELFF. CDR3 coding DNA: TGTGCTAGTGCCCCGGGACAGGGGACCCTCACCGGGGAGCTGTTTTTT.

This clonotype has a count of ten or more. The gene calls are TRBV6-2 or TRBV6-3 and TRBJ2-2; 9 bases align to TRBD1. Germline-derived CDR1 and CDR2 are MNHEY and SVGEGT. The CDR3 consists of 13 residues. Trimming at V came to 7 bases and at J to 6 bases, leaving 3 bases not matched to a gene. In DNA form, the CDR3 reads TGTGCCAGCACCTGGACAGGGGCCGGGGAGCTGTTTTTT. This gives the protein CASTWTGAGELFF.

This clonotype was found many times. This chain connects TRBV7-2 to TRBJ1-1; D is unresolved. Germline CDR1 is SGHTA and CDR2 is FQGNSA. The CDR3 loop spans 14 amino acids. V lost 0 bases and J 0 bases, leaving 5 bases between the germline ends. CDR3 amino acids: CASSLAGLNTEAFF. For the CDR3, the DNA is TGTGCCAGCAGCTTAGCCGGGCTGAACACTGAAGCTTTCTTT.

This clonotype was detected many times. This sequence joins TRBV4-3 and TRBJ2-1, with D perhaps TRBD1 (5 bases). Germline values: CDR1 LGHNA, CDR2 YSLEER. V lost 5 bases, J lost 8 bases, and 19 bases lay in between. The CDR3 is 15 residues long. CDR3 sequence (DNA): TGCGCCAGCAGCGCCTCGGTCAGGGTAAAGGATGAGCAGTTCTTC. Amino acid sequence: CASSASVRVKDEQFF.

This clonotype was observed at least ten times. The chain carries TRBV15 and TRBJ2-4, with TRBD2 as a possible D gene (6 bases). Trimming removed 3 bases at V and 6 bases at J, with 9 bases between. From germline, CDR1 is LNHNV and CDR2 YYDKDF (reference sequence). This CDR3 is 13 amino acids long. This CDR3 is CATSRDSGNIQYF. The DNA of the CDR3 is TGTGCCACCAGCAGGGATAGCGGAAACATTCAGTACTTC. The entire variable domain, with the rest obtained from reference TRBV15 and TRBJ2-4, is as follows: DAMVIQNPRYQVTQFGKPVTLSCSQTLNHNVMYWYQQKSSQAPKLLFHYYDKDFNNEADTPDNFQSRRPNTSFCFLDIRSPGLGDTAMYLCATSRDSGNIQYFGAGTRLSVL.

This clonotype came up many times. The genes are TRBV9 and TRBJ2-7; D remains ambiguous. Germline V gives CDR1 SGDLS, CDR2 YYNGEE. The CDR3 runs to 14 residues. The ends were cut back, 2 bases at V and 4 bases at J, with 13 bases in the middle. CDR3 sequence reads: CASSVGIGRYEQYF. The CDR3 nucleotides are TGTGCCAGCAGCGTGGGGATAGGGCGTTACGAGCAGTACTTC.

The sample holds many counts of this clonotype. The rearrangement joins TRBV11-2 to TRBJ2-1; D could derive from TRBD1 or TRBD2 (6 bases each). The CDR3 loop spans 16 amino acids. Trimming stripped 1 base from V and 6 bases from J, with 16 bases between. In germline, CDR1 is SGHAT, CDR2 FQNNGV. The CDR3 reads CASSLVSRGGINEQFF. CDR3 DNA sequence: TGTGCCAGCAGCTTAGTCTCTAGAGGGGGGATCAATGAGCAGTTCTTC.

This clonotype was seen many times. The chain uses TRBV7-9 and TRBJ2-7, with 16 bases that match TRBD2. The length of the CDR3 is 17 residues. The J segment lost 6 bases and the V segment lost 6 bases, leaving 11 bases of the junction unmatched. Germline-derived CDR1 and CDR2 are SEHNR and FQNEAQ (reference sequence). CDR3 in amino acids: CASRDGTSGRARGEQYF. The CDR3 region has the DNA TGTGCCAGCAGGGACGGGACTAGCGGGAGGGCCAGGGGCGAGCAGTACTTC.

This clonotype was observed many times. The chain links TRBV10-3 to TRBJ2-5; unclear D gene. This CDR3 is built from 15 residues. CDR1 is ENHRY, CDR2 SYGVKD, per germline. V was shortened by 4 bases and J by 4 bases, with 16 bases between the two germline ends. DNA of the CDR3: TGTGCCATCAGTGTTGGCAGAAGGGATCGAGAGACCCAGTACTTC. It is translated as CAISVGRRDRETQYF.

This clonotype was detected ten times or more. The V and J genes are TRBV12-3 or TRBV12-4 and TRBJ2-5, with D tentatively TRBD1 (6 bases). The CDR3 sequence is 16 residues long. Trimming shortened V by 5 bases and J by 5 bases, and 21 bases separated the two germline ends. In DNA, the CDR3 is TGTGCCAGCAGTGCGACCCGGGACGCGAGGGGGGAGACCCAGTACTTC. This codes for CASSATRDARGETQYF.

This clonotype was recorded at least ten times. The rearrangement links TRBV30 to TRBJ2-7, with D hard to call. CDR1 GTSNPN and CDR2 SVGIG come from the germline V gene (reference sequence). The CDR3 covers 12 residues. V lost 5 bases and J lost 4, with 12 bases in between. CDR3 amino acids: CAWGPSRYEQYF. CDR3 nucleotide sequence: TGTGCCTGGGGTCCCTCAAGATACGAGCAGTACTTC.

This clonotype was recorded many times. V is TRBV10-3 and J is TRBJ2-7, with 7 nucleotides matching TRBD1. This CDR3 region has 13 residues. Germline CDR1 ENHRY, CDR2 SYGVKD. The trim removed 8 bases at V and 4 bases at J, leaving 8 bases unmatched. This CDR3 is CAIGGQISYEQYF. Written as DNA, the CDR3 is TGTGCCATCGGGGGACAGATCTCTTACGAGCAGTACTTC.

This clonotype was seen a handful of times. The chain joins TRBV6-1 to TRBJ1-2, with 7 bases identical to TRBD1. Trimming took 0 bases from V and 5 from J; bases not matched to a gene: 3. The germline V gene has CDR1 MNHNS and CDR2 SASEGT. CDR3 length equals 14 residues. The CDR3 coding sequence is TGTGCCAGCAGTGAAGCGACAGGGAGATATGGCTACACCTTC. It translates to CASSEATGRYGYTF.

There are many counts of this clonotype. The rearrangement uses TRBV6-1 and TRBJ2-1; D may match TRBD1 or TRBD2 (6 bases each). The CDR3 sequence is 16 residues long. The germline V gene encodes CDR1 MNHNS and CDR2 SASEGT. The V end was cut by 6 bases, the J end by 3 bases, with 18 bases between. CDR3 nucleotide sequence: TGTGCCAGCAGGAACCGGGGGCTTACCGACTACAATGAGCAGTTCTTC. Translating gives CASRNRGLTDYNEQFF.

This clonotype was picked up many times. The chain is built from TRBV7-2 and TRBJ1-4, with D possibly TRBD1 on 5 matching bases. Germline V gives CDR1 SGHTA, CDR2 FQGNSA. The V end was cut by 7 bases, the J end by 5 bases, with 14 bases between. CDR3 length equals 14 residues. DNA of the CDR3: TGTGCCAGCACCCAAGGGGCCCGGAATGAAAAACTGTTTTTT. Translating it yields CASTQGARNEKLFF. The whole variable domain, remainder taken from reference TRBV7-2 and TRBJ1-4, is GAGVSQSPSNKVTEKGKDVELRCDPISGHTALYWYRQSLGQGLEFLIYFQGNSAPDKSGLPSDRFSAERTGGSVSTLTIQRTQQEDSAVYLCASTQGARNEKLFFGSGTQLSVL.

The rearrangement links TRBV29-1 to TRBJ2-3; D could derive from TRBD1 or TRBD2 (6 bases each). There are 15 residues in the CDR3. V lost 0 bases, J lost 5 bases, and 15 bases lay in between. The germline V gene has CDR1 SQVTM and CDR2 ANQGSEA. The CDR3 protein is CSVEDRGGGGDTQYF. The DNA of the CDR3 is TGCAGCGTTGAAGATCGGGGAGGAGGGGGAGATACGCAGTATTTT.

This clonotype has ten or more counts. The chain joins TRBV10-3 to TRBJ2-7; 10 bases are shared with TRBD2. Germline V gene data show CDR1 as ENHRY and CDR2 as SYGVKD. The ends lost 6 bases at V and 9 bases at J; junction bases unmatched: 8. The CDR3 totals 13 residues. CDR3 nucleotide sequence: TGTGCCATCAGGACCGAGACTAGCGGGCGGCAGTACTTC. It specifies CAIRTETSGRQYF.

This clonotype was found many times. This chain connects TRBV11-2 to TRBJ2-7, with 8 bases identical to TRBD1. Looked up from germline, CDR1 is SGHAT and CDR2 is FQNNGV. J lost 4 bases, V lost 1 base, and 0 bases had no gene match. The CDR3 has 13 amino acids. CDR3 in DNA: TGTGCCAGCAGCTTAGGGACAGGGTACGAGCAGTACTTC. The encoded protein is CASSLGTGYEQYF. The full variable domain, completed using reference TRBV11-2 and TRBJ2-7, is EAGVAQSPRYKIIEKRQSVAFWCNPISGHATLYWYQQILGQGPKLLIQFQNNGVVDDSQLPKDRFSAERLKGVDSTLKIQPAKLEDSAVYLCASSLGTGYEQYFGPGTRLTVT.

This clonotype was counted at least ten times. V usage is TRBV7-8 and J usage is TRBJ2-7; the D gene is possibly TRBD2 (5 bases). V gave up 1 base and J gave up 3 bases, with 10 bases separating them. Germline values: CDR1 SGHVS, CDR2 FQNEAQ. The CDR3 covers 14 residues. The CDR3 protein is CASSLGPDYYEQYF. The CDR3 bases are TGTGCCAGCAGCTTAGGTCCCGACTACTACGAGCAGTACTTC.

This clonotype came up many times. The rearrangement uses TRBV12-3 or TRBV12-4 and TRBJ2-1; D not resolved. The V end was cut by 9 bases, the J end by 1 base, with 7 bases between. The CDR3 contains 12 residues. The DNA of the CDR3 is TGTGCCAGTTCAGAGTCCTACAATGAGCAGTTCTTC. Translated: CASSESYNEQFF.

At least ten counts were recorded for this clonotype. The chain couples TRBV7-2 to TRBJ2-7; no clear D gene. The V and J ends lost 1 base and 4 bases respectively, with 20 bases between them. The germline CDR1 and CDR2 sequences are SGHTA and FQGNSA. CDR3 length: 17 amino acids. The CDR3 coding sequence is TGTGCCAGCAGCTTAGGGGTTTTCACCTATTCTTCATACGAGCAGTACTTC. Translated: CASSLGVFTYSSYEQYF. Full variable domain (rest looked up from reference TRBV7-2 and TRBJ2-7): GAGVSQSPSNKVTEKGKDVELRCDPISGHTALYWYRQSLGQGLEFLIYFQGNSAPDKSGLPSDRFSAERTGGSVSTLTIQRTQQEDSAVYLCASSLGVFTYSSYEQYFGPGTRLTVT.

The table lists this clonotype with many counts. V gene TRBV25-1 combines with J gene TRBJ1-1; possible D gene TRBD1, 6 bases. This CDR3 has 15 residues. Trimming stripped 4 bases from V and 2 bases from J, with 14 bases between. Germline CDR1 and CDR2: MGHDK and SYGVNS. CDR3 DNA sequence: TGTGCCAGCAGTGTCGACAGGAGCTTAAACACTGAAGCTTTCTTT. It codes for CASSVDRSLNTEAFF.

This clonotype was recorded many times. As DNA, the CDR3 is TGTGCCAGCAGTTACCGGGACAGCTCGAGCCCCTACGAGCAGTACTTC. Translation gives CASSYRDSSSPYEQYF. The chain uses TRBV6-5 and TRBJ2-7, with TRBD1 identical over 7 bases. The CDR3 runs 16 residues. V gave up 2 bases and J gave up 2 bases; unmatched junction bases: 9. CDR1 is MNHEY and CDR2 is SVGAGI in the germline V gene.

This clonotype came up many times. This chain connects TRBV9 to TRBJ2-7; 9 bases agree with TRBD1. Germline trimming cut 4 bases from V and 4 bases from J; bases unmatched to any gene: 6. The germline V gene has CDR1 SGDLS and CDR2 YYNGEE. The CDR3 runs 14 residues. The chain's CDR3 is CASSPWDRDYEQYF. CDR3 bases: TGTGCCAGCAGCCCCTGGGACAGGGATTACGAGCAGTACTTC.

This clonotype has a count of ten or more. In DNA, the CDR3 is TGTGCCATCAGTCAAGAACAGGGGACCCCGGGGGATCAAGAGACCCAGTACTTC. This translates into CAISQEQGTPGDQETQYF. V gene TRBV10-3 combines with J gene TRBJ2-5; D possibly corresponds to TRBD1 (7 bases). Germline lookup yields CDR1 ENHRY and CDR2 SYGVKD. Deletions cut 5 bases from V and 2 bases from J, with 24 bases between. The CDR3 covers 18 residues.